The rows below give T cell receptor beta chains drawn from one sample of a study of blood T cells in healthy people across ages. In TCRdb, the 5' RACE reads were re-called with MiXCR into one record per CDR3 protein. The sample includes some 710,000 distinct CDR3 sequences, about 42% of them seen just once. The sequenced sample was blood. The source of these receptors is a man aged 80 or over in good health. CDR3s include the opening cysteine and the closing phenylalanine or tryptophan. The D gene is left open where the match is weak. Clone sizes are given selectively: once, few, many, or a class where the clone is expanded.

cdr3_nt: TGTGCCAGCAGCTTAGATGATACGGAATCTGAAGCTTTCTTT
cdr3_aa: CASSLDDTESEAFF
v_call: TRBV11-3
j_call: TRBJ1-1
clone_size: NA
d_call: NA

cdr3_nt: TGTGCCAGCAGTTACTATGGACAAGAGACCCAGTACTTC
cdr3_aa: CASSYYGQETQYF
v_call: TRBV6-2/TRBV6-3
j_call: TRBJ2-5
clone_size: NA
d_call: NA

cdr3_nt: TGTGCCAGCAGCTATACAAGCAGCCCCTACAATGAGCAGTTCTTC
cdr3_aa: CASSYTSSPYNEQFF
v_call: TRBV7-2
j_call: TRBJ2-1
clone_size: NA
d_call: NA

cdr3_nt: TGCAGTGCACCGACTTTGACAGGGGGCACCTACAATGAGCAGTTCTTC
cdr3_aa: CSAPTLTGGTYNEQFF
v_call: TRBV20-1
j_call: TRBJ2-1
clone_size: NA
d_call: TRBD1

cdr3_nt: TGTGCCAGCAGCTCCTTACAGGAGCTTAATGAAAAACTGTTTTTT
cdr3_aa: CASSSLQELNEKLFF
v_call: TRBV5-6
j_call: TRBJ1-4
clone_size: NA
d_call: NA

cdr3_nt: TGTGCCAGCAGCTTAAATGGGGTTGTAACCGGGGAGCTGTTTTTT
cdr3_aa: CASSLNGVVTGELFF
v_call: TRBV7-3
j_call: TRBJ2-2
clone_size: few
d_call: NA

cdr3_nt: TGCGCCAGCAGCTTGGGGTCCTACGACGAGCAGTACTTC
cdr3_aa: CASSLGSYDEQYF
v_call: TRBV5-1
j_call: TRBJ2-7
clone_size: NA
d_call: NA

cdr3_nt: TGCAGTGCTAGGGGTAGCGGGAGGTCCTACAATGAGCAGTTCTTC
cdr3_aa: CSARGSGRSYNEQFF
v_call: TRBV20-1
j_call: TRBJ2-1
clone_size: NA
d_call: TRBD2

cdr3_nt: TGTGCCAGCAGCCGGGATCGAATTGGACAGAGCTCCTACAATGAGCAGTTCTTC
cdr3_aa: CASSRDRIGQSSYNEQFF
v_call: TRBV11-2
j_call: TRBJ2-1
clone_size: NA
d_call: NA

cdr3_nt: TGTGCCAGCAGTCTCGGTGGTCTTGAAAAACTGTTTTTT
cdr3_aa: CASSLGGLEKLFF
v_call: TRBV6-5
j_call: TRBJ1-4
clone_size: NA
d_call: NA

cdr3_nt: TGCAGCGTTGGGGGACAGTCTAATGAAAAACTGTTTTTT
cdr3_aa: CSVGGQSNEKLFF
v_call: TRBV29-1
j_call: TRBJ1-4
clone_size: NA
d_call: TRBD1

cdr3_nt: TGTGCCAGCAGGACTAGCGGGAGAATCTATGAGCAGTTCTTC
cdr3_aa: CASRTSGRIYEQFF
v_call: TRBV28
j_call: TRBJ2-1
clone_size: NA
d_call: TRBD2

cdr3_nt: TGTGCCAGCAGCTTAACGATCAGGGCCATCCAACACAATGAGCAGTTCTTC
cdr3_aa: CASSLTIRAIQHNEQFF
v_call: TRBV7-9
j_call: TRBJ2-1
clone_size: NA
d_call: NA

cdr3_nt: TGTGCCAGCAGTTTCTCGCCCGGACAGATCCAGGGCTACACCTTC
cdr3_aa: CASSFSPGQIQGYTF
v_call: TRBV6-6
j_call: TRBJ1-2
clone_size: few
d_call: NA

cdr3_nt: TGCGCCAGCAGCTGGACAGGGTCCCAAGAGACCCAGTACTTC
cdr3_aa: CASSWTGSQETQYF
v_call: TRBV5-1
j_call: TRBJ2-5
clone_size: NA
d_call: TRBD1

cdr3_nt: TGCGCCAGCAGCTGGAGACAGGGGGCGATGGAGACCCAGTACTTC
cdr3_aa: CASSWRQGAMETQYF
v_call: TRBV5-1
j_call: TRBJ2-5
clone_size: NA
d_call: TRBD1

cdr3_nt: TGTGCCAGCAGTCCTAGTCGGCTCTACAATGAGCAGTACTTC
cdr3_aa: CASSPSRLYNEQYF
v_call: TRBV7-2
j_call: TRBJ2-7
clone_size: NA
d_call: NA

cdr3_nt: TGCGCCAGCAGCCAGGGGCGGGAGAGCTCCTACAATGAGCAGTTCTTC
cdr3_aa: CASSQGRESSYNEQFF
v_call: TRBV4-3
j_call: TRBJ2-1
clone_size: few
d_call: TRBD2

cdr3_nt: TGCAGCGCCGGAGGAGATTGGAATGAGCAGTTCTTC
cdr3_aa: CSAGGDWNEQFF
v_call: TRBV29-1
j_call: TRBJ2-1
clone_size: once
d_call: NA

cdr3_nt: TGTGCCAGCACCGATATAGCGGGATCCGGGGAGCTGTTTTTT
cdr3_aa: CASTDIAGSGELFF
v_call: TRBV27
j_call: TRBJ2-2
clone_size: NA
d_call: TRBD2

cdr3_nt: TGCAGTGCTAGGGAAAGAGGGTCGAATGGCTACACCTTC
cdr3_aa: CSARERGSNGYTF
v_call: TRBV20-1
j_call: TRBJ1-2
clone_size: NA
d_call: NA

cdr3_nt: TGTGCCAGCAGTTTGAGACCGCAGGGTTCTGGCTACACCTTC
cdr3_aa: CASSLRPQGSGYTF
v_call: TRBV12-3/TRBV12-4
j_call: TRBJ1-2
clone_size: NA
d_call: NA

cdr3_nt: TGTGCCAGCAGCCAAGTTGGGCTGTCCTACGAGCAGTACTTC
cdr3_aa: CASSQVGLSYEQYF
v_call: TRBV14
j_call: TRBJ2-7
clone_size: NA
d_call: NA

cdr3_nt: TGCAGCGTAGGGGGAGCAGGGATCGGCTATGGCTACACCTTC
cdr3_aa: CSVGGAGIGYGYTF
v_call: TRBV29-1
j_call: TRBJ1-2
clone_size: NA
d_call: NA

cdr3_nt: TGTGCCAGCAGCCAGGGGGGTAGAGTAGCGGGGTTCAATGAGCAGTTCTTC
cdr3_aa: CASSQGGRVAGFNEQFF
v_call: TRBV4-2
j_call: TRBJ2-1
clone_size: NA
d_call: TRBD2

cdr3_nt: TGTGCCGGCAGTTTGCCGGACAGGGGAGGTGCCGAGCAGTACTTC
cdr3_aa: CAGSLPDRGGAEQYF
v_call: TRBV12-3/TRBV12-4
j_call: TRBJ2-7
clone_size: few
d_call: TRBD1

cdr3_nt: TGTGCCAGCTCACGGACAGAGAACTTCTATGGCTACACCTTC
cdr3_aa: CASSRTENFYGYTF
v_call: TRBV18
j_call: TRBJ1-2
clone_size: NA
d_call: NA

cdr3_nt: TGTGCCAGCAGCTTGGGAGCGATTGCCCACAATGAGCAGTTCTTC
cdr3_aa: CASSLGAIAHNEQFF
v_call: TRBV7-9
j_call: TRBJ2-1
clone_size: NA
d_call: NA

cdr3_nt: TGTGCCAGCAGCTTGGGGGTAGCGGGAGCCTCCGGGGAGCTGTTTTTT
cdr3_aa: CASSLGVAGASGELFF
v_call: TRBV5-5
j_call: TRBJ2-2
clone_size: NA
d_call: TRBD2

cdr3_nt: TGTACCAGCAGTCCCTCCGGACAGGTTAGCAATCAGCCCCAGCATTTT
cdr3_aa: CTSSPSGQVSNQPQHF
v_call: TRBV28
j_call: TRBJ1-5
clone_size: NA
d_call: TRBD1

cdr3_nt: TGCACCAGCAGCCAAGATTACCAGCGTTCCTACAATGAGCAGTTCTTC
cdr3_aa: CTSSQDYQRSYNEQFF
v_call: TRBV4-3
j_call: TRBJ2-1
clone_size: NA
d_call: NA

cdr3_nt: TGCAGTGCTAGAGTACTCTCAGGGGCAACTAATGAAAAACTGTTTTTT
cdr3_aa: CSARVLSGATNEKLFF
v_call: TRBV20-1
j_call: TRBJ1-4
clone_size: NA
d_call: NA

cdr3_nt: TGTGCCACCAGCAGATTCAGGGGGCGAGTGGGAGATACGCAGTATTTT
cdr3_aa: CATSRFRGRVGDTQYF
v_call: TRBV15
j_call: TRBJ2-3
clone_size: many
d_call: TRBD1

cdr3_nt: TGTGCCAGCAGTGACTTCCTAGCGGGCTACAATGAGCAGTTCTTC
cdr3_aa: CASSDFLAGYNEQFF
v_call: TRBV6-1
j_call: TRBJ2-1
clone_size: few
d_call: TRBD2

cdr3_nt: TGTGCCAGCAGCCGCGGGACTAGCGGGGGGTTGGAGACCCAGTACTTC
cdr3_aa: CASSRGTSGGLETQYF
v_call: TRBV6-6
j_call: TRBJ2-5
clone_size: NA
d_call: TRBD2

cdr3_nt: TGTGCCAGCAGCCCACACCGAGAGACCCAGTACTTC
cdr3_aa: CASSPHRETQYF
v_call: TRBV7-2
j_call: TRBJ2-5
clone_size: many
d_call: NA

cdr3_nt: TGTGCCAGCAGTTTTGGGGTACCCTACAATGAGCAGTTCTTC
cdr3_aa: CASSFGVPYNEQFF
v_call: TRBV28
j_call: TRBJ2-1
clone_size: many
d_call: NA

cdr3_nt: TGCAGCGCGGGGGGAGGCAGGGGACACTACAAGCAGTACTTC
cdr3_aa: CSAGGGRGHYKQYF
v_call: TRBV29-1
j_call: TRBJ2-7
clone_size: NA
d_call: NA

cdr3_nt: TGTGCCAGCAGTGAATATCCTAGAACAGATACGCAGTATTTT
cdr3_aa: CASSEYPRTDTQYF
v_call: TRBV25-1
j_call: TRBJ2-3
clone_size: many
d_call: NA

cdr3_nt: TGCAGTGCTACCTGGGGGGCCAGAAGCACAGAGACCCAGTACTTC
cdr3_aa: CSATWGARSTETQYF
v_call: TRBV20-1
j_call: TRBJ2-5
clone_size: NA
d_call: NA

cdr3_nt: TGTGCCAGCAGCCTCGCCACTAGCGGGACCTACGAGCAGTACTTC
cdr3_aa: CASSLATSGTYEQYF
v_call: TRBV7-2
j_call: TRBJ2-7
clone_size: many
d_call: TRBD2

cdr3_nt: TGTGCCAGCAGTCCGACAGGGGCGAGCACAGATACGCAGTATTTT
cdr3_aa: CASSPTGASTDTQYF
v_call: TRBV13
j_call: TRBJ2-3
clone_size: NA
d_call: TRBD1

cdr3_nt: TGTGCCAGCAGCTTAATAGGTCGGGCGGGGGGGCCGTTGGATGAGCAGTTCTTC
cdr3_aa: CASSLIGRAGGPLDEQFF
v_call: TRBV7-3
j_call: TRBJ2-1
clone_size: NA
d_call: TRBD2

cdr3_nt: TGTGCCAGCAGCCCACAAGGTTTACCCCTCCACTTT
cdr3_aa: CASSPQGLPLHF
v_call: TRBV11-2
j_call: TRBJ1-6
clone_size: NA
d_call: NA

cdr3_nt: TGTGCCAGCAGCTTAGCCTCCCGGGATGCTTTGGAGACCCAGTACTTC
cdr3_aa: CASSLASRDALETQYF
v_call: TRBV7-6
j_call: TRBJ2-5
clone_size: few
d_call: NA